Each of the 9 T cell receptor beta chains below was sequenced from the same sample in a study of blood T cell repertoires in COVID-19. Profiled with immunoSEQ multiplex PCR; TCRdb holds only in-frame clones, not every one. The sample lists around 50,000 clones; approximately 86% were seen once. What was sequenced was peripheral blood. The source is a woman older than 75 with COVID-19, enrolled during active disease.

The chain joins TRBV6-5 to TRBJ2-3; TRBD2 matches at 7 bases. Germline lookup yields CDR1 MNHEY and CDR2 SVGAGI. Trimming cost V 7 bases and J 1 base; bases outside gene matches: 8. There are 15 residues in the CDR3. CDR3 in DNA: TGTGCCAGCACCCAAGCGGGGAGGGGCACAGATACGCAGTATTTT. It specifies CASTQAGRGTDTQYF.

A word on this clone: Other DNA sequences of this sample code for an identical CDR3. The J gene is TRBJ2-7, the V gene TRBV18; possibly TRBD1 for D (6 bases). CDR3 length: 13 amino acids. In germline, CDR1 is KGHSH, CDR2 LQKENI. V was clipped by 3 bases and J by 5 bases, with 11 bases between them. The CDR3 sequence: CASSPRGIDEQYF. CDR3 sequence (DNA): TGTGCCAGCTCACCCAGGGGTATCGACGAGCAGTACTTC.

The chain's CDR3 is CASRRTGENEKLFF. The CDR3 DNA is TGTGCCAGCAGACGAACAGGGGAGAATGAAAAACTGTTTTTT. The V call is TRBV5-6, the J call TRBJ1-4; 7 bases fit TRBD1. Per the germline V gene, CDR1 is SGHDT and CDR2 is YYEEEE. The CDR3 spans 14 residues. Unmatched junction bases numbered 6, after V lost 5 bases and J lost 5 bases.

This clone came up a few times. The CDR3 coding sequence is TGTGCCAGCAGTCTAAAACCTAGGGGTACCGGGGAGCTGTTTTTT. Encoded protein: CASSLKPRGTGELFF. This sequence joins TRBV27 and TRBJ2-2; possibly TRBD1 for D (5 bases). This CDR3 has 15 amino acids. In germline, CDR1 is MNHEY, CDR2 SMNVEV (reference sequence). Trimming removed 5 bases from V and 5 bases from J, with 15 bases in between.

The chain links TRBV2 to TRBJ1-5, with a possible D match to TRBD1 (6 bases). Trimming removed 4 bases from V and 2 bases from J, with 12 bases in between. Germline CDR1 is SNHLY and CDR2 is FYNNEI. The CDR3 runs to 15 residues. CDR3 loop: CASSVGWGRNQPQHF. In DNA form, the CDR3 reads TGTGCCAGCAGTGTAGGGTGGGGGCGCAATCAGCCCCAGCATTTT.

This sequence joins TRBV7-8 and TRBJ2-1; 9 bases map to TRBD1. The V and J ends lost 1 base and 9 bases, in that order; junction bases with no gene match: 13. CDR3 length equals 17 residues. The germline V gene has CDR1 SGHVS and CDR2 FQNEAQ. CDR3 region: CASSLVGTGTYQGEQFF. The CDR3 DNA reads TGTGCCAGCAGCTTAGTTGGGACAGGGACCTACCAGGGTGAGCAGTTCTTC.

This clone was counted once. The chain carries TRBV6-5 and TRBJ1-5; no definite D call. V shed 6 bases and J shed 0 bases, with 6 bases lying between them. The germline CDR1 and CDR2 sequences are MNHEY and SVGAGI. The CDR3 length is 13 residues. The CDR3 DNA is TGTGCCAGCAGACTAAGTAGCAATCAGCCCCAGCATTTT. Translation gives CASRLSSNQPQHF.

The chain is built from TRBV3-1 (or the pseudogene TRBV3-2) and TRBJ1-5, with 8 bases fitting TRBD1. The CDR3 has 14 amino acids. Trimming at V came to 2 bases and at J to 4 bases, leaving 1 base not matched to a gene. Per the germline V gene, CDR1 is LGHDT and CDR2 is YNNKEL (reference sequence). The CDR3 is CASSQQGANQPQHF. The CDR3 bases are TGTGCCAGCAGCCAACAGGGGGCGAATCAGCCCCAGCATTTT.

The J gene is TRBJ2-2, the V gene TRBV5-1, with 7 positions matching TRBD2. The junction had 3 bases not matched to a gene; V was cut back by 0 bases and J by 1 base. CDR1 and CDR2 (germline): SGHRS, YFSETQ. The CDR3 totals 16 residues. CDR3 in DNA: TGCGCCAGCAGCTTGGCGAGCGGGGTGAACACCGGGGAGCTGTTTTTT. Amino acids: CASSLASGVNTGELFF.